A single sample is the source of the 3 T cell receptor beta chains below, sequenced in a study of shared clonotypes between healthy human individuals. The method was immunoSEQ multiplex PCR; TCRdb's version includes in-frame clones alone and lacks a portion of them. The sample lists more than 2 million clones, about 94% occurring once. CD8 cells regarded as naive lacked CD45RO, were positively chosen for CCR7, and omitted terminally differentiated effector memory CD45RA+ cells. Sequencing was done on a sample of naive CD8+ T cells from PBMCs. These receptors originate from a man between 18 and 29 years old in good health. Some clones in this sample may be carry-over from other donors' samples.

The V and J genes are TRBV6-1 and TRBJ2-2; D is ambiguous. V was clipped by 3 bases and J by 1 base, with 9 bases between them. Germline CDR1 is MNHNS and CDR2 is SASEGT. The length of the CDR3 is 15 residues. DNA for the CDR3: TGTGCCAGCAGTGAGTCCTGGTTGAACACCGGGGAGCTGTTTTTT. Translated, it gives CASSESWLNTGELFF.

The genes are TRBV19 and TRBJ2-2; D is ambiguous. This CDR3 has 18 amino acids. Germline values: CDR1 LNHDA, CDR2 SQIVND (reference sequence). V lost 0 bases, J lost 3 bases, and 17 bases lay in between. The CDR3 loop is CASSIDPYYERDTGELFF. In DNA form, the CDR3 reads TGTGCCAGTAGTATAGACCCATACTACGAACGCGACACCGGGGAGCTGTTTTTT. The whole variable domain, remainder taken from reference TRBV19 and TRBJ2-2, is DGGITQSPKYLFRKEGQNVTLSCEQNLNHDAMYWYRQDPGQGLRLIYYSQIVNDFQKGDIAEGYSVSREKKESFPLTVTSAQKNPTAFYLCASSIDPYYERDTGELFFGEGSRLTVL.

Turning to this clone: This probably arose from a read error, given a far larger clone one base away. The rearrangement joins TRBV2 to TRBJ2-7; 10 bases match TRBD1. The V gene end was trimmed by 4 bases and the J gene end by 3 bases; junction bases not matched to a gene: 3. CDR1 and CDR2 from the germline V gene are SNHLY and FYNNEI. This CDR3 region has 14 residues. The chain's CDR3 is CASSAWDRGYEQYF. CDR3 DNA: TGTGCCAGCAGTGCCTGGGACAGGGGCTACGAGCAGTACTTC.